A selection of T cell receptor beta chains follows, all from one sample in a study of T cell repertoires in cytomegalovirus infection. Their target antigens are unknown. Via MiXCR, TCRdb re-called the reads, giving one row per CDR3 protein. This table has roughly 920,000 distinct CDR3 sequences, approximately 32% appearing once. The sequenced sample was cultured CD8+ T cells from PBMCs, obtained from culture after CMV antigen stimulation. These receptors originate from a human donor in good health (CMV status not recorded). Some clones in this sample may be carry-over from other donors' samples. Both conserved end residues are part of each CDR3. The order of the fields is V gene, D gene, clone size, J gene, CDR3 length, CDR3 DNA, CDR3 protein. A D gene is named only where the DNA matches it firmly. A row's size may be missing; if present it is once, few, many or a size class.

V: TRBV2
D: -
size: -
J: TRBJ1-6
length: 14
DNA: TGTGCCAGCAGCGGGGGGGCTAATAATTCACCCCTCCACTTT
CDR3: CASSGGANNSPLHF

V: TRBV19
D: TRBD1
size: few
J: TRBJ1-6
length: 14
DNA: TGTGCCAGTAGTATCGGACAGGCGAATTCACCCCTCCACTTT
CDR3: CASSIGQANSPLHF

V: TRBV12-3/TRBV12-4
D: TRBD1
size: -
J: TRBJ1-1
length: 17
DNA: TGTGCCAGCGCGTTCCAACCCGGGACAGGGGTCGGAACTGAAGCTTTCTTT
CDR3: CASAFQPGTGVGTEAFF

V: TRBV12-3/TRBV12-4
D: -
size: many
J: TRBJ1-2
length: 13
DNA: TGTGCCAGCAGCCCAACAGGGAGCTATGGCTACACCTTC
CDR3: CASSPTGSYGYTF

V: TRBV14
D: -
size: -
J: TRBJ1-2
length: 13
DNA: TGTGCCAGCAGCCAAGGTCGGCTTGGTGACTACACCTTC
CDR3: CASSQGRLGDYTF

V: TRBV7-9
D: TRBD1
size: -
J: TRBJ1-2
length: 15
DNA: TGTGCCAGCAGCTCGACCTGGACAGGGGGCTATGGCTACACCTTC
CDR3: CASSSTWTGGYGYTF

V: TRBV7-8
D: -
size: few
J: TRBJ1-3
length: 14
DNA: TGTGCCAGCAACTTTGGGAACTCTGGAAACACCATATATTTT
CDR3: CASNFGNSGNTIYF

V: TRBV4-3
D: -
size: -
J: TRBJ2-1
length: 14
DNA: TGCGCCAGCAGCCACGGCCCTCCCGGGCATGAGCAGTTCTTC
CDR3: CASSHGPPGHEQFF

V: TRBV2
D: -
size: -
J: TRBJ2-1
length: 12
DNA: TGTGTCGTGCAGGGTTCTTACAATGAGCAGTTCTTC
CDR3: CVVQGSYNEQFF

V: TRBV20-1
D: -
size: few
J: TRBJ2-1
length: 15
DNA: TGCAGTGCTAGAGATCCCAGGGGATACTACAATGAGCAGTTCTTC
CDR3: CSARDPRGYYNEQFF

V: TRBV7-8
D: TRBD1
size: many
J: TRBJ1-5
length: 15
DNA: TGTGCCAGCAGCTTAGCCGGGACAGCAACTCAGCCCCAGCATTTT
CDR3: CASSLAGTATQPQHF

V: TRBV6-1
D: -
size: few
J: TRBJ2-6
length: 14
DNA: TGTGCCAGCAGTGAGAGGGCCGGGGCCAACGTCCTGACTTTC
CDR3: CASSERAGANVLTF

V: TRBV9
D: -
size: -
J: TRBJ1-3
length: 15
DNA: TGTGCCAGCACCGGACGTCGAGACTCTGGAAACACCATATATTTT
CDR3: CASTGRRDSGNTIYF

V: TRBV3-1
D: TRBD2
size: few
J: TRBJ2-2
length: 20
DNA: TGTGCCAGCAGCCAAGAGGGGTCGATAGCGGGAGCCACGAACACCGGGGAGCTGTTTTTT
CDR3: CASSQEGSIAGATNTGELFF

V: TRBV6-5
D: -
size: -
J: TRBJ2-1
length: 14
DNA: TGTGCCAGCAGTTACGAGCCGCTGACCCATGAGCAGTTCTTC
CDR3: CASSYEPLTHEQFF

V: TRBV6-2/TRBV6-3
D: -
size: -
J: TRBJ2-3
length: 12
DNA: TGTGCCAGCAGTTACAGGCAGATTCCTGAGTATTTT
CDR3: CASSYRQIPEYF

V: TRBV2
D: -
size: few
J: TRBJ1-1
length: 15
DNA: TGTGCCAGCAGTGAAGCGCTTATAGAAAACACTGAAGCTTTCTTT
CDR3: CASSEALIENTEAFF

V: TRBV6-1
D: -
size: few
J: TRBJ2-2
length: 15
DNA: TGTGCCAGCACCAGTAGGGGGGAGAACACCGGGGAGCTGTTTTTT
CDR3: CASTSRGENTGELFF

V: TRBV6-1
D: -
size: -
J: TRBJ2-4
length: 16
DNA: TGTGCCAGCAGCTCCGGGGCCACGATAGCCAAAAACATTCAGTACTTC
CDR3: CASSSGATIAKNIQYF

V: TRBV5-4
D: TRBD1
size: -
J: TRBJ2-6
length: 19
DNA: TGTGCCAGCAGCCGATTGGAAGGACAGGGACTGAGTGGGGCCAACGTCCTGACTTTC
CDR3: CASSRLEGQGLSGANVLTF

V: TRBV20-1
D: TRBD1
size: -
J: TRBJ1-6
length: 16
DNA: TGCAGTGCTAGAGACCCCCGGGACAGGGTAAATTCACCCCTCCACTTT
CDR3: CSARDPRDRVNSPLHF

V: TRBV7-8
D: -
size: many
J: TRBJ1-5
length: 14
DNA: TGTGCCAGCAGCTTGAGTGAAGGCAATCAGCCCCAGCATTTT
CDR3: CASSLSEGNQPQHF

V: TRBV10-3
D: -
size: few
J: TRBJ2-5
length: 14
DNA: TGTGCCACCGAGGACCGATTCAAGGGGGAGACCCAGTACTTC
CDR3: CATEDRFKGETQYF

V: TRBV11-2
D: -
size: many
J: TRBJ2-1
length: 16
DNA: TGTGCCAGCAGCACAAAGGGGAATTTGGCCTACAATGAGCAGTTCTTC
CDR3: CASSTKGNLAYNEQFF

V: TRBV6-4
D: -
size: few
J: TRBJ2-6
length: 17
DNA: TGTGCCAGCAGTGACAACAGGCCTAACTCTGGGGCCAACGTCCTGACTTTC
CDR3: CASSDNRPNSGANVLTF

V: TRBV27
D: TRBD1
size: -
J: TRBJ1-5
length: 15
DNA: TGTGCCAGCAGACAGGGGACAGGGGGCGTGGGGCCCCAGCATTTT
CDR3: CASRQGTGGVGPQHF

V: TRBV20-1
D: -
size: -
J: TRBJ2-3
length: 16
DNA: TGCAGTGCTACATCCCCAGGCGGGGAGACCACAGATACGCAGTATTTT
CDR3: CSATSPGGETTDTQYF

V: TRBV7-9
D: -
size: many
J: TRBJ2-3
length: 13
DNA: TGTGCCAGCAGCATCGGGACCCCCCCCACGCAGTATTTT
CDR3: CASSIGTPPTQYF

V: TRBV12-3/TRBV12-4
D: -
size: -
J: TRBJ2-5
length: 14
DNA: TGTGCCAGCAGTTTTTTGTCGGGTAGGGAGACCCAGTACTTC
CDR3: CASSFLSGRETQYF

V: TRBV7-9
D: -
size: few
J: TRBJ1-5
length: 17
DNA: TGTGCCAGCAGCTTTTCGGGGGACACGAATCACAATCAGCCCCAGCATTTT
CDR3: CASSFSGDTNHNQPQHF

V: TRBV7-6
D: TRBD2
size: -
J: TRBJ2-5
length: 14
DNA: TGTGCCAGCAGAGAGGGCCTAGCGGAAGAGACCCAGTACTTC
CDR3: CASREGLAEETQYF